This TCR beta chain was sequenced in a study of T cell changes during pregnancy in multiple sclerosis. V lost 7 bases, J lost 5 bases, and 12 bases lay in between. The CDR3 totals 12 residues. Germline V gene sequence: CDR1 MNHEY, CDR2 SMNVEV (reference sequence). Sequenced by immunoSEQ multiplex PCR; TCRdb stores in-frame clones only, minus some. The table lists some 80,000 clones, 70% to 90% of them singletons. The sequencing here drew on peripheral blood, taken in the first trimester of pregnancy. This sequence originates from a female donor in good health, enrolled as a control in a pregnancy study. V usage is TRBV27 and J usage is TRBJ2-7; the D gene is possibly TRBD1 (7 bases). In nucleotides, the CDR3 is TGTGCCAGCAAGGAGGGGGCCCACGAGCAGTACTTC. Protein product: CASKEGAHEQYF.